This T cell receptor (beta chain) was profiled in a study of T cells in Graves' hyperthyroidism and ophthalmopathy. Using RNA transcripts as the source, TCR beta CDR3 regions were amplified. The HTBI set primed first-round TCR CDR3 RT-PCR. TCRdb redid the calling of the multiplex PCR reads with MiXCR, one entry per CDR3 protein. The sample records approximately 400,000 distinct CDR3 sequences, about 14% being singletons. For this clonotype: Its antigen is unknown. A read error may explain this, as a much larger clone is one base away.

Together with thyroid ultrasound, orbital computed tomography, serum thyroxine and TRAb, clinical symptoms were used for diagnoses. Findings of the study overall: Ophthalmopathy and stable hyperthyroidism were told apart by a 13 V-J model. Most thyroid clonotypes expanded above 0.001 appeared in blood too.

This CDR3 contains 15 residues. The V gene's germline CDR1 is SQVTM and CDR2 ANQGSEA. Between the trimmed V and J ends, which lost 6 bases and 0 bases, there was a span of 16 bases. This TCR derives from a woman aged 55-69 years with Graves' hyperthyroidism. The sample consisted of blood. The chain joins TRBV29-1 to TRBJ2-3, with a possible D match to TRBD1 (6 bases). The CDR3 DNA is TGCAGCGTGAAGCGCTACAGGGCTAGCACAGATACGCAGTATTTT. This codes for CSVKRYRASTDTQYF.